This section outlines one TCR beta chain sequence together with its context. The antigen remains undetermined. This entry comes from a study of T cell repertoires in cytomegalovirus infection. Study background: Based on public TCR beta signatures, there were indications of CMV infection and of a matching HLA type.

From the reads, TCRdb called clonotypes with MiXCR, one entry per CDR3 protein. Among about 300,000 distinct CDR3 sequences, about 26% were seen once, and the ten largest hold approximately 15%. The CDR3 contains 13 residues. V was cut by 5 bases and J by 7 bases, with 15 bases left in between. Per germline, CDR1 ENHRY and CDR2 SYGVKD. Findings and caveats of the study: Cumulated frequencies of public TCR beta families served to identify carriers of CMV plus the relevant HLA. The study found HLA-C-restricted CMV-specific TCR beta clonotypes dominating the ex vivo response.

The V and J genes are TRBV10-3 and TRBJ2-7; no firm D call. Material: PBMCs. This clonotype was obtained from a human donor in good health (CMV status not recorded). Some clones in this sample may be carry-over from other donors' samples. CDR3 sequence: CAISSSQATEQYF. CDR3 bases: TGTGCCATCAGTTCCTCCCAGGCCACGGAGCAGTACTTC.